This TCR beta chain stems from a study of T cell changes during pregnancy in multiple sclerosis. Germline V lookup: CDR1 SGDLS, CDR2 YYNGEE. Trimming left V 0 bases short and J 2 bases short, with 9 bases between. The CDR3 has 15 amino acids. Profiling relied on immunoSEQ multiplex PCR, and the TCRdb table lists in-frame clones only, not all of them. Among more than 60,000 clones, about 89% were seen once, and the ten largest hold approximately 1.5%. This TCR came from a female donor with multiple sclerosis, enrolled in a pregnancy study. The sequencing used peripheral blood, collected in the second trimester of pregnancy. The chain joins TRBV9 to TRBJ2-1, with no clear D. The CDR3 reads CASSVDVATYNEQFF. The CDR3 bases are TGTGCCAGCAGCGTAGATGTAGCCACCTACAATGAGCAGTTCTTC.